The rows below give T cell receptor beta chains drawn from one sample of a study of neurological immune-mediated disorders. TCRdb passed the 5' RACE reads through MiXCR, listing each CDR3 protein once. Of 20,000 to 30,000 distinct CDR3 sequences listed, about 13% are singletons. The sample was PBMCs. These receptor sequences come from a woman aged 55-69 years with HTLV-1-associated myelopathy (HAM/TSP). CDR3s include the opening cysteine and the closing phenylalanine or tryptophan. The D gene is left open where the match is weak. Some rows mark clone size as missing; the rest say once, few, many or name a class of expanded clone.

many	NA	TRBV20-1	13	TRBJ2-3	CSATGHHTDTQYF	TGCAGTGCAACGGGACACCACACAGATACGCAGTATTTT
many	TRBD2	TRBV20-1	19	TRBJ2-1	CSASGLAGARPYSYNEQFF	TGCAGTGCTAGCGGGCTAGCGGGAGCCCGACCTTATTCCTACAATGAGCAGTTCTTC
many	TRBD2	TRBV27	15	TRBJ2-1	CASRRLAGGYNEQFF	TGTGCCAGCCGACGACTAGCGGGGGGCTACAATGAGCAGTTCTTC
many	TRBD1	TRBV18	18	TRBJ2-3	CASSPRRLSGTGVDTQYF	TGTGCCAGCTCACCGAGAAGGTTGTCCGGGACAGGGGTGGATACGCAGTATTTT
NA	NA	TRBV6-4	19	TRBJ2-1	CASSTGTLDPISSYNEQFF	TGTGCCAGCAGTACCGGGACTCTTGATCCGATAAGCTCCTACAATGAGCAGTTCTTC
many	TRBD1	TRBV29-1	14	TRBJ2-3	CSVTGTAATDTQYF	TGCAGCGTCACCGGGACAGCGGCCACAGATACGCAGTATTTT
many	NA	TRBV20-1	13	TRBJ2-4	CSAPRLNQNIQYF	TGCAGTGCTCCCCGACTGAATCAAAACATTCAGTACTTC
NA	NA	TRBV7-9	15	TRBJ1-5	CASSLDEGSNQPQHF	TGTGCCAGCAGCTTAGACGAAGGAAGCAATCAGCCCCAGCATTTT
NA	NA	TRBV18	15	TRBJ1-2	CASSPEPDGGYGYTF	TGTGCCAGCTCACCTGAGCCGGATGGGGGCTATGGCTACACCTTC
many	NA	TRBV20-1	13	TRBJ2-1	CSARYYIGIEQFF	TGCAGTGCTAGATACTATATAGGGATTGAGCAGTTCTTC
many	NA	TRBV20-1	15	TRBJ2-5	CSASNQAGLGETQYF	TGCAGTGCCTCGAACCAGGCAGGGCTCGGAGAGACCCAGTACTTC
many	TRBD2	TRBV2	16	TRBJ2-1	CASSARLAGGYNEQFF	TGTGCCAGCAGCGCGCGACTAGCGGGGGGGTACAATGAGCAGTTCTTC
NA	NA	TRBV4-3	13	TRBJ1-5	CASSQASDQPQHF	TGCGCCAGCAGCCAAGCCAGCGATCAGCCCCAGCATTTT
medium-sized	NA	TRBV9	14	TRBJ2-2	CASSVCPSGGKLFF	TGTGCCAGCAGCGTGTGTCCTTCGGGCGGGAAGCTGTTTTTT
NA	NA	TRBV7-2	24	TRBJ2-3	CASSLLLAGGLEQYFGPGTHTQYF	NA
NA	NA	TRBV20-1	15	TRBJ2-3	CSASQDWSTYNEQYF	TGCAGTGCTAGCCAAGACTGGTCAACCTACAATGAGCAGTATTTT
medium-sized	NA	TRBV7-2	14	TRBJ1-1	CASSFPGITTEAFF	TGTGCCAGCAGCTTTCCGGGGATAACCACTGAAGCTTTCTTT
many	NA	TRBV5-1	15	TRBJ2-3	CASSLVLARGDTQYF	TGCGCCAGCAGCTTGGTATTAGCCCGGGGAGATACGCAGTATTTT
many	TRBD2	TRBV20-1	13	TRBJ2-1	CSGWASGGNEQFF	TGCAGTGGGTGGGCTAGCGGGGGAAATGAGCAGTTCTTC
many	NA	TRBV5-1	15	TRBJ2-3	CASSPRQGNTDTQYF	TGCGCCAGCAGCCCGCGCCAGGGTAACACAGATACGCAGTATTTT
many	NA	TRBV6-6	12	TRBJ1-2	CASSYDAGLLAF	TGTGCCAGCAGTTACGATGCAGGGCTTTTGGCCTTC
many	TRBD1	TRBV27	20	TRBJ2-4	CASSSKNRGRDGVAKNIQYF	TGTGCCAGCAGTTCAAAAAACAGGGGGCGCGATGGTGTGGCCAAAAACATTCAGTACTTC
many	TRBD1	TRBV20-1	14	TRBJ1-5	CSATRDRTNQPQHF	TGCAGTGCTACCAGGGACAGGACTAATCAGCCCCAGCATTTT
many	NA	TRBV20-1	14	TRBJ2-3	CSAASVGATDTQYF	TGCAGTGCTGCCTCGGTGGGAGCTACAGATACGCAGTATTTT
many	NA	TRBV27	13	TRBJ2-5	CASSLTAWGTQYF	TGTGCCAGCAGTTTGACAGCGTGGGGGACCCAGTACTTC
many	NA	TRBV20-1	15	TRBJ2-4	CSASRAVGAKNIQYF	TGCAGTGCTTCCAGGGCAGTGGGGGCCAAAAACATTCAGTACTTC
many	NA	TRBV7-2	13	TRBJ1-2	CASSLLGNYGYTF	TGTGCCAGCAGCTTACTCGGAAACTATGGCTACACCTTC
once	NA	TRBV7-8	16	TRBJ2-4	CASSLSAGIAKNIQYF	TGTGCCAGCAGCTTAAGTGCGGGAATAGCCAAAAACATTCAGTACTTC
many	NA	TRBV24-1	14	TRBJ1-2	CATSDKGRRNGYTF	TGTGCCACCAGTGATAAGGGGCGGAGGAATGGCTACACCTTC
NA	NA	TRBV10-1	13	TRBJ2-7	CASRDSPSDEQYF	TGCGCCAGCCGCGACAGCCCCTCGGACGAGCAGTACTTC
many	NA	TRBV25-1	13	TRBJ1-5	CASSEFGGQPQHF	TGTGCCAGCAGTGAATTCGGGGGACAGCCCCAGCATTTT
many	TRBD2	TRBV5-1	13	TRBJ2-3	CASGGGATDTQYF	TGCGCCAGCGGGGGAGGGGCAACAGATACGCAGTATTTT
many	NA	TRBV5-1	15	TRBJ1-5	CASSLDGISNQPQHF	TGCGCCAGCAGCTTGGATGGGATAAGCAATCAGCCCCAGCATTTT
NA	NA	TRBV20-1	13	TRBJ1-5	CSASQGNNQPKHF	TGCAGTGCCAGCCAGGGGAACAATCAGCCCAAGCATTTT
many	NA	TRBV5-1	15	TRBJ1-3	CASSFWGGDGNTIYF	TGCGCCAGCAGCTTTTGGGGAGGGGACGGAAACACCATATATTTT
NA	TRBD2	TRBV9	16	TRBJ2-1	CASRDGTSGGPGEQFF	TGTGCCAGCAGAGATGGGACTAGCGGGGGGCCGGGTGAGCAGTTCTTC
many	NA	TRBV5-6	14	TRBJ2-2	CASSLAPITGELFF	TGTGCCAGCAGCTTGGCGCCGATTACCGGGGAGCTGTTTTTT
many	NA	TRBV5-1	12	TRBJ2-2	CASSLDRIKLFF	TGCGCCAGCAGCTTGGACAGGATTAAGCTGTTTTTT
many	NA	TRBV20-1	13	TRBJ2-7	CSARVGAPYEQYF	TGCAGTGCTAGAGTTGGTGCCCCCTACGAGCAGTACTTC
many	NA	TRBV5-1	14	TRBJ1-2	CASSSIQGNYGYTF	TGCGCCAGCAGCTCAATACAGGGAAACTATGGCTACACCTTC
many	NA	TRBV6-5	14	TRBJ2-5	CASRYRGTQETQYF	TGTGCCAGCAGATACCGGGGGACGCAAGAGACCCAGTACTTC
many	NA	TRBV4-1	14	TRBJ2-5	CASSQDQGWETQYF	TGCGCCAGCAGCCAAGATCAGGGTTGGGAGACCCAGTACTTC
NA	NA	TRBV5-1	13	TRBJ1-1	CASSDKPNTEAFF	TGCGCCAGCAGCGACAAGCCGAACACTGAAGCTTTCTTT
medium-sized	NA	TRBV6-6	12	TRBJ2-2	CASSQAPGELFF	TGTGCCAGCTCCCAGGCCCCCGGGGAGCTGTTTTTT
many	NA	TRBV20-1	12	TRBJ1-2	CSVSSQNYGYTF	TGCAGTGTCTCCAGTCAGAACTATGGCTACACCTTC
NA	NA	TRBV7-7	12	TRBJ2-1	CASNYEGVEQFF	TGTGCCAGCAATTATGAGGGCGTGGAGCAGTTCTTC
once	NA	TRBV25-1	12	TRBJ2-7	CASRRGLDEQYF	TGTGCCAGTCGCAGGGGTCTCGACGAGCAGTACTTC
many	NA	TRBV9	15	TRBJ1-1	CASSPASGMNTEAFF	TGTGCCAGCAGCCCCGCCTCCGGGATGAACACTGAAGCTTTCTTT
many	TRBD1	TRBV28	15	TRBJ1-1	CASSPTWTGAIEAFF	TGTGCCAGCAGTCCGACCTGGACAGGGGCGATTGAAGCTTTCTTT
NA	NA	TRBV18	14	TRBJ2-7	CASSPQADSYEQYF	TGTGCCAGCTCACCACAGGCGGACTCCTACGAGCAGTACTTC
many	TRBD1	TRBV12-3/TRBV12-4	14	TRBJ1-6	CASNLQGKGSPLHF	TGTGCCAGCAACCTACAGGGGAAGGGTTCACCCCTCCACTTT
many	NA	TRBV6-6	16	TRBJ2-1	CASSYWSGSSYNEQFF	TGTGCCAGCAGTTACTGGAGCGGGTCATCCTACAATGAGCAGTTCTTC
NA	TRBD2	TRBV11-2	18	TRBJ2-7	CASSLWASGYLSSYEQYF	TGTGCCAGCAGCTTATGGGCTAGCGGGTACTTAAGCTCCTACGAGCAGTACTTC